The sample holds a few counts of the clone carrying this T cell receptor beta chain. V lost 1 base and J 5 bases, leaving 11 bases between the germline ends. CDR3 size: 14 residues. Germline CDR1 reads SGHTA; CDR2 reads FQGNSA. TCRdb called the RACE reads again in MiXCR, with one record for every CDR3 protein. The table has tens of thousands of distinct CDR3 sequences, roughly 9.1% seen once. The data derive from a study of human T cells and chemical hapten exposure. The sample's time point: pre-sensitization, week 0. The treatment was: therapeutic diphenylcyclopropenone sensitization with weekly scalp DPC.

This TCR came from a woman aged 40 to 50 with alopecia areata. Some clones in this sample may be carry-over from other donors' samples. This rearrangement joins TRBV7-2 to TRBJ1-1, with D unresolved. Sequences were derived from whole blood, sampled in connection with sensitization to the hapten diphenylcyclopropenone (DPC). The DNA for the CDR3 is TGTGCCAGCAGCTTAGGCCCCCTCTCGACTGAAGCTTTCTTT. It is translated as CASSLGPLSTEAFF.